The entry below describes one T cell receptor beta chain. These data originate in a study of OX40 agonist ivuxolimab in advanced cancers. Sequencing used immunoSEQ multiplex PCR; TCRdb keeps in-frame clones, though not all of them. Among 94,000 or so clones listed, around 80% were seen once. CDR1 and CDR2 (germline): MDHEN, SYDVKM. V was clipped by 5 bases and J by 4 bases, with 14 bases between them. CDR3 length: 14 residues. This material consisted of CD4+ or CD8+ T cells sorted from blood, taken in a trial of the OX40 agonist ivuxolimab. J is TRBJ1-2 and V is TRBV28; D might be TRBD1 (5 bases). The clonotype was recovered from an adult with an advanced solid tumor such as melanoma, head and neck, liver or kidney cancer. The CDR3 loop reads CASSRGIGGYGYTF. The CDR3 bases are TGTGCCAGCAGTCGGGGGATTGGCGGCTATGGCTACACCTTC.